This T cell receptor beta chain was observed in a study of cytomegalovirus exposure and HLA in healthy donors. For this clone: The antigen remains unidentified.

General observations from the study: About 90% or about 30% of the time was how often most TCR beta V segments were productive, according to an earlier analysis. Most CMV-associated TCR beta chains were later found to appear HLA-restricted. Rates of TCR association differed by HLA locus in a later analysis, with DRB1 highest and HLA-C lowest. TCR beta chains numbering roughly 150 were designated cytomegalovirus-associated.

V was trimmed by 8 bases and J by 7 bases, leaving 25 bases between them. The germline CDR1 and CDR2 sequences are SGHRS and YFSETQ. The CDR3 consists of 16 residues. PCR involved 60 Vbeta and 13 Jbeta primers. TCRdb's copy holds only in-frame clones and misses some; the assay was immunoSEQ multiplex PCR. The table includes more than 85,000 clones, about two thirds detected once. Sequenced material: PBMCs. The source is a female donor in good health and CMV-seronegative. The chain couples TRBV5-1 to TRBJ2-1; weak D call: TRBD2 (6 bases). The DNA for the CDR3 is TGCGCCAGTCAACCTACCGGGACTTTTTGGGGAAATGAGCAGTTCTTC. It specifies CASQPTGTFWGNEQFF.